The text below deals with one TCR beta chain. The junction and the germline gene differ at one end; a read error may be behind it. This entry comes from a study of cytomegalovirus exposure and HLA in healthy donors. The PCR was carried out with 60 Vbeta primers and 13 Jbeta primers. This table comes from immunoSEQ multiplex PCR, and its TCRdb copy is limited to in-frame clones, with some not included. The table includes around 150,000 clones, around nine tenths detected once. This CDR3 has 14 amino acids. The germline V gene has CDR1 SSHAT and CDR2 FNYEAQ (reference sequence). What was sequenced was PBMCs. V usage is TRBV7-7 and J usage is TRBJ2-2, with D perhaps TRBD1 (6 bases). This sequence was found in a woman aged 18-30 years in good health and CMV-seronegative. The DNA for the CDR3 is TGTGCTAGCAGCTTAGACAGGACGGGCGGGGAGCTGTTTTTT. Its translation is CASSLDRTGGELFF.